This T cell receptor (beta chain) originates from a study of T cell changes during pregnancy in multiple sclerosis. Profiling relied on immunoSEQ multiplex PCR, and the TCRdb table lists in-frame clones only, not all of them. Counted here are tens of thousands of clones, roughly 88% occurring once; the ten biggest clones make up roughly 1.5%. CDR3 size: 13 residues. Per germline, CDR1 SGHRS and CDR2 YFSETQ. Trimming cost V 7 bases and J 1 base, with 11 bases left between them. The chain uses TRBV5-1 and TRBJ1-1; D perhaps matches TRBD1 (5 bases). The TCR originated in a female donor in good health, enrolled as a control in a pregnancy study. The material sequenced was peripheral blood, taken in the first trimester of pregnancy. Written as DNA, the CDR3 is TGCGCCAGCCGGGGGACCGAGAACACTGAAGCTTTCTTT. Protein sequence: CASRGTENTEAFF.